These 12 T cell receptor beta chains share one sample of origin, sequenced in a study of T cell repertoires in cytomegalovirus infection. TCRdb recomputed calls from the reads with MiXCR, one row per CDR3 protein. The sample has approximately 320,000 distinct CDR3 sequences, 9.5% seen once. The sample was PBMCs. The receptor source for this set is a human donor in good health (CMV status not recorded). Some clones in this sample may be carry-over from other donors' samples.

The genes are TRBV7-8 and TRBJ1-2; D not resolved. The CDR3 loop spans 13 amino acids. Deletions cut 1 base from V and 7 bases from J, with 10 bases between. Germline V CDR1 and CDR2: SGHVS, FQNEAQ. For the CDR3, the DNA is TGTGCCAGCAGCTTAGGAAGTAGTCCTGGCTACACCTTC. This gives the protein CASSLGSSPGYTF.

The table lists this clonotype with many counts. CDR3: CASSPPRDRDSYEQYF. CDR3 nucleotide sequence: TGTGCCAGCAGCCCCCCGCGGGACAGGGATTCCTACGAGCAGTACTTC. The V call is TRBV7-9, the J call TRBJ2-7, with 9 bases lining up with TRBD1. J gave up 1 base and V 5 bases, and 9 bases lay outside the gene matches. The CDR3 has 16 amino acids. Germline CDR1 is SEHNR and CDR2 is FQNEAQ (reference sequence).

This clonotype was observed a few times. The rearrangement links TRBV7-9 to TRBJ1-3; D is ambiguous. Germline loops: CDR1 SEHNR, CDR2 FQNEAQ (reference sequence). This CDR3 spans 16 amino acids. V shed 1 base and J shed 0 bases, with 10 bases lying between them. In nucleotides, the CDR3 is TGTGCCAGCAGCTTAGTAGTGAAGAGCTCTGGAAACACCATATATTTT. It is translated as CASSLVVKSSGNTIYF.

The chain has TRBV19 and TRBJ1-2; 8 positions match TRBD1. Trimming cost V 9 bases and J 7 bases; bases outside gene matches: 7. CDR1 and CDR2 (germline): LNHDA, SQIVND (reference sequence). The CDR3 totals 12 residues. The CDR3 protein is CASDRGKGGYTF. The CDR3 DNA reads as TGTGCCAGCGACAGGGGCAAAGGTGGCTACACCTTC.

This clonotype was observed many times. V usage is TRBV7-2 and J usage is TRBJ2-3, with 13 bases identical to TRBD2. The trim removed 5 bases at V and 0 bases at J, leaving 14 bases unmatched. The CDR3 extends over 20 amino acids. CDR1 is SGHTA, CDR2 FQGNSA, per germline. CDR3 amino acids: CASSAQALAGGPSSTDTQYF. The CDR3 DNA reads as TGTGCCAGCAGCGCCCAGGCACTAGCGGGAGGGCCTTCTAGCACAGATACGCAGTATTTT. Supplemented by reference TRBV7-2 and TRBJ2-3, the full variable domain reads GAGVSQSPSNKVTEKGKDVELRCDPISGHTALYWYRQSLGQGLEFLIYFQGNSAPDKSGLPSDRFSAERTGGSVSTLTIQRTQQEDSAVYLCASSAQALAGGPSSTDTQYFGPGTRLTVL.

This clonotype was seen a few times. The rearrangement uses TRBV20-1 and TRBJ1-3, with D possibly matching TRBD1 (5 bases). CDR1 is DFQATT, CDR2 SNEGSKA, per germline (reference sequence). The CDR3 totals 16 residues. Trimming removed 3 bases at V and 2 bases at J, with 17 bases between. This CDR3 is CSARGDRVRPGNTIYF. CDR3 coding DNA: TGCAGTGCTAGGGGGGACCGGGTTCGGCCTGGAAACACCATATATTTT.

This clonotype was detected ten times or more. The chain combines TRBV12-3 or TRBV12-4 with TRBJ2-7; D uncertain. This CDR3 comprises 13 residues. The V and J ends lost 4 bases and 3 bases respectively, with 10 bases between them. The CDR3 reads CASSSGGVYEQYF. DNA of the CDR3: TGTGCCAGCAGTTCCGGTGGCGTCTACGAGCAGTACTTC.

V gene TRBV12-3 or TRBV12-4 combines with J gene TRBJ1-5, with TRBD1 matching 7 bases. With 5 bases clipped from V and 3 bases from J, the junction kept 7 bases outside the gene matches. This CDR3 is built from 15 residues. The CDR3, as DNA: TGTGCCAGCAGTCCGCAGGGGGAGCACAATCAGCCCCAGCATTTT. Protein: CASSPQGEHNQPQHF.

V gene TRBV10-1 combines with J gene TRBJ2-4, with D possibly called TRBD1 or TRBD2 (5 bases each). The CDR3 sequence is 12 residues long. The germline V gene has CDR1 WNHNN and CDR2 SYGVQD (reference sequence). CDR3: CPGARTKNIQYF. For the CDR3, the DNA is TGCCCCGGGGCGCGAACCAAAAACATTCAGTACTTC.

The rearrangement joins TRBV9 to TRBJ2-7, with 10 nucleotides matching TRBD2. V trimming: 3 bases; J trimming: 2 bases; junction bases outside the gene matches: 5. Germline CDR1 is SGDLS and CDR2 is YYNGEE. The CDR3 contains 15 residues. CDR3 sequence (DNA): TGTGCCAGCAGCGCTAGGACTAGCGGAACCTACGAGCAGTACTTC. The encoded protein is CASSARTSGTYEQYF.

This clonotype has a count of ten or more. The chain uses TRBV7-2 and TRBJ2-5; D unclear. This CDR3 is 14 amino acids long. V was pared by 2 bases and J by 2 bases, with 9 bases between. Germline loops: CDR1 SGHTA, CDR2 FQGNSA. The CDR3 is CASSLTNLQETQYF. Here the CDR3 DNA reads TGTGCCAGCAGCTTAACGAATCTACAAGAGACCCAGTACTTC. The whole variable domain, filled in from reference TRBV7-2 and TRBJ2-5, reads GAGVSQSPSNKVTEKGKDVELRCDPISGHTALYWYRQSLGQGLEFLIYFQGNSAPDKSGLPSDRFSAERTGGSVSTLTIQRTQQEDSAVYLCASSLTNLQETQYFGPGTRLLVL.

This clonotype was seen at least ten times. This chain joins TRBV6-2 or TRBV6-3 and TRBJ2-7; the match to TRBD2 covers 12 bases. V lost 2 bases and J lost 2; bases outside the gene matches: 4. Per the germline V gene, CDR1 is MNHEY and CDR2 is SVGEGT. This CDR3 comprises 16 residues. CDR3 nucleotides: TGTGCCAGCAGTTACGCTGGACTAGCGGGGACCTACGAGCAGTACTTC. Translated, it gives CASSYAGLAGTYEQYF.